The entry below gives a single TCR beta chain sequence along with its context. This sample stems from a study of blood T cell repertoires in COVID-19. Study background: The United States, Italy and Spain supplied acute and convalescent COVID-19 samples. The analysed material was cDNA or gDNA that came from T cells, B-cell-depleted T cells, or PBMCs.

CDR3 size: 15 residues. Trimming took 1 base from V and 7 from J, leaving 11 bases between them. CDR1 is SGHVS, CDR2 FQNEAQ, per germline. Per the authors' pipeline: For nucleated cells, counts were estimated from reference gene primer amplification. TCRdb's copy holds only in-frame clones and misses some; the assay was immunoSEQ multiplex PCR. V and J calls and clone size are copied from that table; D and trimming were computed from the DNA. The sample comprises about 260,000 clones, roughly nine tenths of which are singletons, and over 4% rests with the top ten. The sample consisted of peripheral blood. The chain couples TRBV7-8 to TRBJ1-6; maybe TRBD1 (6 bases). The TCR comes from a man in his fifties or sixties who had recovered from COVID-19. CDR3 loop: CASSLVGRGNSPLHF. The CDR3 DNA is TGTGCCAGCAGCTTAGTCGGGAGGGGGAATTCACCCCTCCACTTT.